Described below is a single TCR beta chain sequence and its context. Its antigen is undetermined. This CDR3 region has 14 residues. Trimming cost V 2 bases and J 5 bases; bases outside gene matches: 3. The germline V gene has CDR1 LGHDT and CDR2 YNNKEL (reference sequence). This record comes from a study of T cell responses to AZD1222 COVID-19 vaccine. Study-level background: Second doses that came at about 4 or about 12 weeks were put together.

Study-level findings and limits: Without day 14 samples, only post-peak T cell repertoires were studied. Donors, mostly white British, included more females; clonal diversity was possibly underestimated. Regions left unmutated in variants are reportedly the target of nearly half of spike-specific TCRs.

Generated by immunoSEQ multiplex PCR, the TCRdb table keeps only in-frame clones and is missing some. This sample has approximately 110,000 clones; nearly 90% occur once, and the top ten carry about 4.5%. The input for sequencing was peripheral blood, taken on day 0 of AZD1222 vaccination. The chain combines TRBV3-1 (or the pseudogene TRBV3-2) with TRBJ2-7; 10 bases are shared with TRBD1. The clonotype comes from an adult in good health. CDR3 coding DNA: TGTGCCAGCAGCCAAAGACAGGGGGCAAACGAGCAGTACTTC. Protein sequence: CASSQRQGANEQYF.